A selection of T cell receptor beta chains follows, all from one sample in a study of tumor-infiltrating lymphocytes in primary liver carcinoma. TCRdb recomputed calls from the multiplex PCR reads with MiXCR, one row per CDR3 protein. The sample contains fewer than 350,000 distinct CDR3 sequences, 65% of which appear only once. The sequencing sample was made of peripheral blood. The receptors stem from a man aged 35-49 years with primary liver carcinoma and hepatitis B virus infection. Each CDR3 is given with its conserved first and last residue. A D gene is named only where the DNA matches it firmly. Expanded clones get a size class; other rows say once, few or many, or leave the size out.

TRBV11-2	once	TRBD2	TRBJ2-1	TGTGTCAGCATCTTAGTTGTTAGCGGGAGCTCCTACAATGAGCAGTTCTTC	CVSILVVSGSSYNEQFF
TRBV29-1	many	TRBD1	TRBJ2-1	TGCAGCGTTGAATCCGGGACAGGGACCTACAATGAGCAGTTCTTC	CSVESGTGTYNEQFF
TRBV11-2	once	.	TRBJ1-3	TGTGTCAGCAGCTCACTTGGGGCCGTATATTTT	CVSSSLGAVYF
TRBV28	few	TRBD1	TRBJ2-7	TGTGCCAGCAGTTTCGCAGGGGGATTATACGAGCAGTACTTC	CASSFAGGLYEQYF
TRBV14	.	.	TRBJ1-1	TGTGCCAGCAGCCAGTTATGGGGAATAACTGAAGCTTTCTTT	CASSQLWGITEAFF
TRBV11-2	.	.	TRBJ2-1	TGTGCCAGTAGCTTAGAAGGGCTAAACGATGAGCAGTTCTTC	CASSLEGLNDEQFF
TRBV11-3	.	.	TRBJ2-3	TGTGCCAGCAGCTTCTCCTCCGGGGACCTAGGGGGGGATACGCAGTATTTT	CASSFSSGDLGGDTQYF
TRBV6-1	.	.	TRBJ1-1	TGTGTCAGCAGTGAAGTGGGGGGAAAGGTGGCTTTCTTT	CVSSEVGGKVAFF
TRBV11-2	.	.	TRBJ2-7	TGTGCCAGCAACTTAGGTGACATGGGTAGGGAGCAGTATTTC	CASNLGDMGREQYF
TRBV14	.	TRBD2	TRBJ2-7	TGTGCCAGCAGCCAAGTTTTAGGGGAGGGAAGGCAGTACTTC	CASSQVLGEGRQYF
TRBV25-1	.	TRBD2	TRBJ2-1	TGTGCCAGCAGTGGACTAGCGGAACACAATGAGCAGTTCTTC	CASSGLAEHNEQFF
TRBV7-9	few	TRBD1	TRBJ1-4	TGTGCCAGCAGCACCAGGGACAGGGGATTTGAAAAACTGTTTTTT	CASSTRDRGFEKLFF
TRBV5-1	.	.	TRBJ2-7	TGCGCCAGCAGCTTGAACAGGGAATACGAGCAGTACTTC	CASSLNREYEQYF
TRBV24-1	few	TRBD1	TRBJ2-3	TGTGCCACCAGTGACCCAGGGGGCGCGTCTACAGATACGCAGTATTTT	CATSDPGGASTDTQYF
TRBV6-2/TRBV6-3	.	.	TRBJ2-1	TGTGCCGGCAATTACTCGGCCGGGGCCCACGGCCCACTGTTCTTC	CAGNYSAGAHGPLFF
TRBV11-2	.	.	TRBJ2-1	TGTGCCAGCAGCTCCAATCCCAGCCTAGTAAACAATGAGCAGTTCTTC	CASSSNPSLVNNEQFF
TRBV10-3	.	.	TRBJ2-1	TGTGCCATCGAAGATTCACCTTACAATGAGCAGTTGTTC	CAIEDSPYNEQLF
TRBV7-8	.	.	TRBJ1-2	TGTGTCAGCAGCTTAGGAGGGGTGGTTGAAAACTATGGCTACACCTTC	CVSSLGGVVENYGYTF
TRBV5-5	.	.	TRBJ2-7	TGTGCCAGTAGCCCAGGAGACAGTCTTCCCTACGAGCAGTACTTC	CASSPGDSLPYEQYF
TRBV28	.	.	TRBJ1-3	TGTGCCGTCAGGGGACATGGAAACTCCATATATTTT	CAVRGHGNSIYF
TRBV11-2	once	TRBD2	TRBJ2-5	TGTGCCAGCAGACCCGTTTGGGAAGCGGGAGACGGTGAGACCCAGTACTTT	CASRPVWEAGDGETQYF
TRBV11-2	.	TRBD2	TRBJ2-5	TGTGCCAACAGCTCGGGGGGGGAAGAGACCCAGTACTTC	CANSSGGEETQYF
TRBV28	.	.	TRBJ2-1	TGTGCCAACAGTGGCGCCTGGGTCGAGAATGAGCAGTTCTTC	CANSGAWVENEQFF
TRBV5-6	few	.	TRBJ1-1	TGTGCCAGCAGCTTTGGCAGTCCTGAAGCTTTCTTT	CASSFGSPEAFF
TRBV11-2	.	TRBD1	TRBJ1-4	TGTGCCAGCAGCTTAGGGTACAGGGGGTATGAAAAACGGTTTTTT	CASSLGYRGYEKRFF
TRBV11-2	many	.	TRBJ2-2	TGTGCCAGCAGCTTAGGGGTGACGGCCGGGGAGCTGTTTTTT	CASSLGVTAGELFF
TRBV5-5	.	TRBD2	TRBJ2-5	TGTGCCAGCAGCGTGGGACTAGCGGGAGGGGAGACCCAGCACTTC	CASSVGLAGGETQHF
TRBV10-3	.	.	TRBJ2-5	TGTGCCATCAGTGAGTCGGCTTGCGGGAAGGAGATAGAGACCCAGTACTTC	CAISESACGKEIETQYF
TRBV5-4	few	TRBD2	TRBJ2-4	TGTGCCAGCAGCTTCCTTCTAGCGGGAGAAAACATTCAGTACTTC	CASSFLLAGENIQYF
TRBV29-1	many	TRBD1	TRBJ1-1	TGCAGCGTTCAGGGGGCCTGGAGGGAGAACACTGAAGCTTTCTTT	CSVQGAWRENTEAFF
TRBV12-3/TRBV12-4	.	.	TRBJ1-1	TGTGCCAGCAGTTGGGGGGGCGGCGGGACTGAAGCTTCCTTT	CASSWGGGGTEASF
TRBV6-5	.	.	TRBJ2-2	TGTGTCAGCAGCCTGCGGGGGGACAGAGGCACCGGGGAGCTGTTTTTT	CVSSLRGDRGTGELFF
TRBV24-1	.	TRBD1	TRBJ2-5	TGTGCCACCAGTGATCGGGGGACAGGGGGGCTAGAGACCCAGTACTTC	CATSDRGTGGLETQYF
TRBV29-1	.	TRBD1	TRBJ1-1	TGCAGCGTCGAGGGGACAGCCCTCTTTGCTTTCTTT	CSVEGTALFAFF
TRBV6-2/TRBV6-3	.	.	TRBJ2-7	TGTGCCAGCAGCCTCCGGGACGCGAGTTCCTACGAGCTGTACTTC	CASSLRDASSYELYF
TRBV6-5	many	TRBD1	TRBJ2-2	TGTGCCAGCGATCGAGGACAGGGAGGCACCGGGGAGCTGTTTTTT	CASDRGQGGTGELFF
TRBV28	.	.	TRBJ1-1	TGTGCCAGCAGTACACAGGGCCCGAGCACTGAATCTTTCTTT	CASSTQGPSTESFF
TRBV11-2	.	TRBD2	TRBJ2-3	TGTGCCAGCAGCCCATTAGCGGGAAGTTACCATGAGCAGTATTTT	CASSPLAGSYHEQYF
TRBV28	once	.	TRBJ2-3	TGTGCCACCTCGAGGGGACCTCACACAGATACGCAGTATTTT	CATSRGPHTDTQYF
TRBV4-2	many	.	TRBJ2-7	TGTGCCAGCAGCCAAGAAAGAGTAGTGTCTAATTGGGCCTACGAGCAGTACTTC	CASSQERVVSNWAYEQYF
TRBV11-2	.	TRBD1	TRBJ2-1	TGTGCCAGCAGCCATGGACAGGGGAAGAGCAATGAGCAGTCCTTC	CASSHGQGKSNEQSF
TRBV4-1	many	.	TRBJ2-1	TGCGCCAGCAGCCCCAGGACTCAAGAGCCCTACAATGAGCAGTTCTTC	CASSPRTQEPYNEQFF
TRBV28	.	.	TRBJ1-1	TGTGCCAGCAGTTTACCAGGACAGATTTTGAACACTGAAGCTCTCTTT	CASSLPGQILNTEALF
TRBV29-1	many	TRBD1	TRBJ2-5	TGCAGCGTTGTGGACAGGGGTTGGGAGACCCAGTACTTC	CSVVDRGWETQYF
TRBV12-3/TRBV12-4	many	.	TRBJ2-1	TGTGCCAGCAGTTTCCCCCCCACCAATGAGCAGTTCTTC	CASSFPPTNEQFF
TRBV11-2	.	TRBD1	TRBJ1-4	TGTGCCAGCAGCTTCGACAGGGGCGACGAAAAACTGTTTTTT	CASSFDRGDEKLFF
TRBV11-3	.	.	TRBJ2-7	TGTGTCAGCAGCTCGACCGGGACTCGTTCCTACGAGCAGTACTTT	CVSSSTGTRSYEQYF
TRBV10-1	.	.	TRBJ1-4	TGCGCCAGCAGTCCGGACGGACTCGGGGATGAAAAACTGTTTTTT	CASSPDGLGDEKLFF
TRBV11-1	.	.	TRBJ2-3	.	CASSVGLGAHRYAVF
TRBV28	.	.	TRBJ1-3	TGTGCCAGCAAGTTTCCCGGTGGAAACACCATATATTTT	CASKFPGGNTIYF
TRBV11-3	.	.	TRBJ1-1	TGTGCCAGTAGCTTAGTTCACTATAGCACTGAAGATTCCTTT	CASSLVHYSTEDSF
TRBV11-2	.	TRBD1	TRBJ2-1	TGTGCCAACAGCAAAGGACAGGGGGGCGATGAGCAGTTCTTC	CANSKGQGGDEQFF
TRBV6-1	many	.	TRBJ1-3	TGTGCCAGCAGTACCCCGGGGAGGGGGAGGATAAACACCATATATTTT	CASSTPGRGRINTIYF
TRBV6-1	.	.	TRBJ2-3	TGTGCCAGCAGTTATAATAGCGTGAGTACAGATACGCAGTATTTT	CASSYNSVSTDTQYF
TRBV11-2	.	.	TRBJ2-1	TGTGCCAGCAGCTTTGGTCCAGTCAATGAGCACTTCTTC	CASSFGPVNEHFF
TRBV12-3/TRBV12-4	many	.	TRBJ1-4	TGTGCCAGCACCCCTTCAATGGGCAGTAAACTGTTTTTT	CASTPSMGSKLFF
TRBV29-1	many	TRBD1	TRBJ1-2	TGCAGCATACGACAGGGAAGATCGGATGGCTACACCTTC	CSIRQGRSDGYTF
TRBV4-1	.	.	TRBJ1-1	TGTGCCAGCAGCCGTCCCCTGAACACTGAAGCTTTCTTT	CASSRPLNTEAFF
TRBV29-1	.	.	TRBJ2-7	TGCAGCGTCGACGCTAGAGGCGAGCAGTACTTC	CSVDARGEQYF
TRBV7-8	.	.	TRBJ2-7	TGTCCCAGCAGCACACTAGGGCAGGGGCAGTACTTC	CPSSTLGQGQYF